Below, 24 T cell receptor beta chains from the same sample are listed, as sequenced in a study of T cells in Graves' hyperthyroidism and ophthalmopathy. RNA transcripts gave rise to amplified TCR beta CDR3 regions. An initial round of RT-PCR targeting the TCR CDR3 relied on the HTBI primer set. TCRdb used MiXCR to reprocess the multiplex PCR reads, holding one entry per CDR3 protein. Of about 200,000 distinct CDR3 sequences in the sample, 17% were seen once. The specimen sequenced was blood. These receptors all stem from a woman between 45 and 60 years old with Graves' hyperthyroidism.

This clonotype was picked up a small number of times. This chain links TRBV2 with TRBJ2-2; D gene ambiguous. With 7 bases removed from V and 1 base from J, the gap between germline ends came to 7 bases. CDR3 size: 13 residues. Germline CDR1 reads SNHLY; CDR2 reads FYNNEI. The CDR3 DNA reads TGTGCCAGCAAGAAAGAGAACACCGGGGAGCTGTTTTTT. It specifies CASKKENTGELFF.

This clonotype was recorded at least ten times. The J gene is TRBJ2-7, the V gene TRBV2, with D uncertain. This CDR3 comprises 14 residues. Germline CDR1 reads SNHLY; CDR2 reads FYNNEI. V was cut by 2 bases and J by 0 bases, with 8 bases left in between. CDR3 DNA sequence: TGTGCCAGCAGTGAATCCAGAAACTCCTACGAGCAGTACTTC. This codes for CASSESRNSYEQYF.

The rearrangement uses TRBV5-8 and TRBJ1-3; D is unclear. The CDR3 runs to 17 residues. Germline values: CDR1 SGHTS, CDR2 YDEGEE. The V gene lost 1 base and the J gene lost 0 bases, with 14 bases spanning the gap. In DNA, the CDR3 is TGTGCCAGCAGCTTGAAGCCCGTGTGGGGCTCTGGAAACACCATATATTTT. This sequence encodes CASSLKPVWGSGNTIYF. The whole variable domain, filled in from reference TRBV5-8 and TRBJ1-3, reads EAGVTQSPTHLIKTRGQQATLRCSPISGHTSVYWYQQALGLGLQFLLWYDEGEERNRGNFPPRFSGRQFPNYSSELNVNALELEDSALYLCASSLKPVWGSGNTIYFGEGSWLTVV.

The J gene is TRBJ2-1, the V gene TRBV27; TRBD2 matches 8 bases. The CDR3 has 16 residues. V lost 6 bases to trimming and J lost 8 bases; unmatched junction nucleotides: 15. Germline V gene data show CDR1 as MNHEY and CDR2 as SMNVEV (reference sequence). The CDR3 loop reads CASSSPSGLDRYEQFF. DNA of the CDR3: TGTGCCAGCAGCTCCCCGTCGGGACTAGACCGATATGAGCAGTTCTTC.

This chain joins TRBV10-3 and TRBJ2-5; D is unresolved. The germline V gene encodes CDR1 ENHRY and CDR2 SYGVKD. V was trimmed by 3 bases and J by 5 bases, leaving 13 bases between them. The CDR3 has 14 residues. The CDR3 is CAISDAVYRETQYF. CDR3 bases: TGTGCCATCAGTGATGCGGTGTATCGGGAGACCCAGTACTTC.

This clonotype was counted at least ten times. The CDR3 DNA follows: TGTGCCAGCAGTCCAGACAGGGGCTACAATGAGCAGTTCTTC. Translated, it gives CASSPDRGYNEQFF. The chain couples TRBV11-1 to TRBJ2-1; TRBD1 matches 8 bases. In germline, CDR1 is SGHAT, CDR2 FQDESV (reference sequence). The CDR3 loop spans 14 amino acids. Germline trimming cut 6 bases from V and 3 bases from J; bases unmatched to any gene: 4.

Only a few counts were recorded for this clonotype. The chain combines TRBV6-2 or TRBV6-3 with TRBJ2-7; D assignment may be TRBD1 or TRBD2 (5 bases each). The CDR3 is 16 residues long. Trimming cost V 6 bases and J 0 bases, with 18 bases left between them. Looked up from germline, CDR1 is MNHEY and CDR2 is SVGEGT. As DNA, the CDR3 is TGTGCCAGCAGCCGGACCGGGACCTCGAGCTCCTACGAGCAGTACTTC. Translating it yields CASSRTGTSSSYEQYF.

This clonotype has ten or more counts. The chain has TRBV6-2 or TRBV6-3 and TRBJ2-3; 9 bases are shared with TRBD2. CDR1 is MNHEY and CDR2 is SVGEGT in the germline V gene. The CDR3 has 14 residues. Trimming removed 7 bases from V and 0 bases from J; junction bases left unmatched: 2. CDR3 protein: CASTLAGSTDTQYF. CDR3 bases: TGTGCCAGCACCCTAGCGGGAAGCACAGATACGCAGTATTTT.

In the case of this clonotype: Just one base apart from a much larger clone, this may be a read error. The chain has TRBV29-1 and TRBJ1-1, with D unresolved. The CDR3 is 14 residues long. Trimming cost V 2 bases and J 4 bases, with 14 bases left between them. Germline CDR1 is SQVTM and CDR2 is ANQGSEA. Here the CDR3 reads CSVEFGQQSTEAFF. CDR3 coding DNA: TGCAGCGTTGAATTCGGGCAGCAGAGCACTGAAGCTTTCTTT.

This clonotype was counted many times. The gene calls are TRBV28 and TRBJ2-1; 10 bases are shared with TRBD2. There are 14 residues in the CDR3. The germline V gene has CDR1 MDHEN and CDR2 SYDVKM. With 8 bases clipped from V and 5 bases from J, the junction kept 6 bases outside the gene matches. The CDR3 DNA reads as TGTGCCAGCCTCAGCGGGGGGGTTAACAATGAGCAGTTCTTC. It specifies CASLSGGVNNEQFF.

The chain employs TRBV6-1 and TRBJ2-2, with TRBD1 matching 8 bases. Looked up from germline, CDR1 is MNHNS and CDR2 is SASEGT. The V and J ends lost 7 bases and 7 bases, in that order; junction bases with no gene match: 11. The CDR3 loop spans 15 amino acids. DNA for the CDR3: TGTGCCAGCATCATGGGGCAGGGGGCGGACGGGGAGCTGTTTTTT. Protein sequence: CASIMGQGADGELFF.

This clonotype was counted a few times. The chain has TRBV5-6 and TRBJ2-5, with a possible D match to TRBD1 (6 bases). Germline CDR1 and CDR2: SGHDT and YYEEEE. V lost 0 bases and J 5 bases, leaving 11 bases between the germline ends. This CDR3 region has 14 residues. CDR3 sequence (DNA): TGTGCCAGCAGCTTGGGGGCGCAGGGGGAGACCCAGTACTTC. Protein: CASSLGAQGETQYF.

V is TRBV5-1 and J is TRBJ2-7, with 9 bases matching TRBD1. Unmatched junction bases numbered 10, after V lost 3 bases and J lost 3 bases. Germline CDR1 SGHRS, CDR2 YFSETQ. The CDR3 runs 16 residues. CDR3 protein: CASSWEDRGIDYEQYF. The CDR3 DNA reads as TGCGCCAGCAGCTGGGAGGACAGGGGAATCGACTACGAGCAGTACTTC.

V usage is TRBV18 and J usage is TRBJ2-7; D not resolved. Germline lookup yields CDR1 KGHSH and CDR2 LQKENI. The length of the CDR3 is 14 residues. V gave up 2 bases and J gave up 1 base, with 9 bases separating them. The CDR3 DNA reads TGTGCCAGCTCACCAAGGGCCCAGTCCTACGAGCAGTACTTC. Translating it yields CASSPRAQSYEQYF. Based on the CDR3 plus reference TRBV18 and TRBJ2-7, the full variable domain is NAGVMQNPRHLVRRRGQEARLRCSPMKGHSHVYWYRQLPEEGLKFMVYLQKENIIDESGMPKERFSAEFPKEGPSILRIQQVVRGDSAAYFCASSPRAQSYEQYFGPGTRLTVT.

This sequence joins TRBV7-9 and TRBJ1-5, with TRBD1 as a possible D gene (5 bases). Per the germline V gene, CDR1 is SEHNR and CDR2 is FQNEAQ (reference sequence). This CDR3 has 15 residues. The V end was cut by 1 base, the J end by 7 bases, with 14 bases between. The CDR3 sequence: CASSLEGQGGQPQHF. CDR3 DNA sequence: TGTGCCAGCAGCTTAGAAGGGCAGGGTGGACAGCCCCAGCATTTT. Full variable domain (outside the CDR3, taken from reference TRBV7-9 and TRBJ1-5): DTGVSQNPRHKITKRGQNVTFRCDPISEHNRLYWYRQTLGQGPEFLTYFQNEAQLEKSRLLSDRFSAERPKGSFSTLEIQRTEQGDSAMYLCASSLEGQGGQPQHFGDGTRLSIL.

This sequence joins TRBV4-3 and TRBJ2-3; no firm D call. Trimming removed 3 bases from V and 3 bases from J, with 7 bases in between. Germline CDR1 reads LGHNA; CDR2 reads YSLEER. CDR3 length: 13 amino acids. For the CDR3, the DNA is TGCGCCAGCAGCCACAAAGCAACAGATACGCAGTATTTT. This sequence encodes CASSHKATDTQYF.

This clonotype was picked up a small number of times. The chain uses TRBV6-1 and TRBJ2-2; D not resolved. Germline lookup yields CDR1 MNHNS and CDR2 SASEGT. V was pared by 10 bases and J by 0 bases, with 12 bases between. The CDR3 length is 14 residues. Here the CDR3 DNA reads TGTGCCAACCAACGGAAGACGAACACCGGGGAGCTGTTTTTT. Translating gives CANQRKTNTGELFF.

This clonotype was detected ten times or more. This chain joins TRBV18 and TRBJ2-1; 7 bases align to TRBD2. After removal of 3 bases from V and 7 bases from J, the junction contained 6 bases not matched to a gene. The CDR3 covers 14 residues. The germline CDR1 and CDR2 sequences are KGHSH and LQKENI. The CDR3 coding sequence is TGTGCCAGCTCACCCCGGACTAGGGGAAATGAGCAGTTCTTC. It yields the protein CASSPRTRGNEQFF.

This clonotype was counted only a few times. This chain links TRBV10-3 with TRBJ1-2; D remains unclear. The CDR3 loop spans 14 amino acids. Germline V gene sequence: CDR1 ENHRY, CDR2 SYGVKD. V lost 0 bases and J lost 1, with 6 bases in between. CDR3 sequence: CAISESIGNYGYTF. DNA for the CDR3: TGTGCCATCAGTGAGTCGATTGGTAACTATGGCTACACCTTC.

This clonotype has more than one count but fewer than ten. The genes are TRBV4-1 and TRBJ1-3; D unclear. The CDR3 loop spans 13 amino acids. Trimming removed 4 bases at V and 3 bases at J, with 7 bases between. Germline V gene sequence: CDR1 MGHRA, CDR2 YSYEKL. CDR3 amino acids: CASSPQVGNTIYF. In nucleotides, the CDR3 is TGCGCCAGCAGCCCTCAGGTTGGAAACACCATATATTTT.

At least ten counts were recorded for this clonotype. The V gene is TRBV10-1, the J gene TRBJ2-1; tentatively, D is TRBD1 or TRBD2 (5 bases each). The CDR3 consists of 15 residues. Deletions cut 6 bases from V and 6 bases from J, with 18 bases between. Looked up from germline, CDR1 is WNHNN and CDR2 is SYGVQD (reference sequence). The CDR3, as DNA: TGCGCCAGCAGCGTAGGGACCGACCTTGGCAATGAGCAGTTCTTC. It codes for CASSVGTDLGNEQFF.

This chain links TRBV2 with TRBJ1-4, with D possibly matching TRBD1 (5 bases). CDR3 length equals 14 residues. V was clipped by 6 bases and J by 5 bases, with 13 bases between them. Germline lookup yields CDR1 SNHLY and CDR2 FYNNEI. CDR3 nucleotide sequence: TGTGCCAGCAGAAAACAGGAGAGGAATGAAAAACTGTTTTTT. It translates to CASRKQERNEKLFF.

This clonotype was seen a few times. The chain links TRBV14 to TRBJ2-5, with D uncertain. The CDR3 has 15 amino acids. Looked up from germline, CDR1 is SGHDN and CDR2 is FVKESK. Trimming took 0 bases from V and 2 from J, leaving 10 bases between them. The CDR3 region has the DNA TGTGCCAGCAGCCAAGAAAGTTACCGACAAGAGACCCAGTACTTC. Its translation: CASSQESYRQETQYF.

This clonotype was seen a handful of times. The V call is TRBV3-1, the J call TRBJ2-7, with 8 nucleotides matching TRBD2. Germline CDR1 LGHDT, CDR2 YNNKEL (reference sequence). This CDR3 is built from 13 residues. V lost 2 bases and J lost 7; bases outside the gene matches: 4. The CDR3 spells CASSQKAGGEQYF. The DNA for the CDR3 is TGTGCCAGCAGCCAAAAGGCGGGGGGAGAGCAGTACTTC.